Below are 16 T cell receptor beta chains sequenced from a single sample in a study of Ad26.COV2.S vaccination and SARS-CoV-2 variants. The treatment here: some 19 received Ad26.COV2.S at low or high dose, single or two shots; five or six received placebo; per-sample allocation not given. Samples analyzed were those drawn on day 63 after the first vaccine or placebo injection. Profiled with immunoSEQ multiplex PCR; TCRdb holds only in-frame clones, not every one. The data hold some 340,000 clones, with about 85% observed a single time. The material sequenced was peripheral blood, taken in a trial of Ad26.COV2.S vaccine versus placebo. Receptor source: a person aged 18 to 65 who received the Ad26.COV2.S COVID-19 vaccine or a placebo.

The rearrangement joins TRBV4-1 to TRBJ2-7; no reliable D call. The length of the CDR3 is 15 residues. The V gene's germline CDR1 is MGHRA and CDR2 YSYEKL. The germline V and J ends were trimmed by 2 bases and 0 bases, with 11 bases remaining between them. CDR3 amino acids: CASSQPSFSSYEQYF. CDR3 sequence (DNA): TGCGCCAGCAGCCAACCGTCATTCAGCTCCTACGAGCAGTACTTC.

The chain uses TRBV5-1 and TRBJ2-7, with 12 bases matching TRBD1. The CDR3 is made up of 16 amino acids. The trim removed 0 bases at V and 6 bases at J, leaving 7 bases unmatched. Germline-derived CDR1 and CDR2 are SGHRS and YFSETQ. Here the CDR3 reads CASSLAGGQGAAEQYF. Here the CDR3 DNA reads TGCGCCAGCAGCTTGGCCGGGGGACAGGGGGCAGCCGAGCAGTACTTC.

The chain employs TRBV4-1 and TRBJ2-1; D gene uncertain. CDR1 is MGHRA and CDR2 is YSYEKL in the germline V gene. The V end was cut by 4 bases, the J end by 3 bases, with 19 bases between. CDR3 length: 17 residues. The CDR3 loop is CASSPFVTETLYNEQFF. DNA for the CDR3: TGCGCCAGCAGCCCATTCGTCACGGAGACGCTCTACAATGAGCAGTTCTTC.

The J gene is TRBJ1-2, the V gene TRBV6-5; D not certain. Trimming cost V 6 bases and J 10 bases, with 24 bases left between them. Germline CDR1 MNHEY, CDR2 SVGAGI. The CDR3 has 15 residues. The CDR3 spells CASRNHGGPHGDYTF. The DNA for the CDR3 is TGTGCCAGCAGGAACCACGGTGGGCCCCACGGCGACTACACCTTC.

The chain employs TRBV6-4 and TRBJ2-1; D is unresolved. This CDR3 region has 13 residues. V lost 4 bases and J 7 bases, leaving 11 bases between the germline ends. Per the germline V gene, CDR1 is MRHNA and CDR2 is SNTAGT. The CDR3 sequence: CASSVEESNEQFF. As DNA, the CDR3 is TGTGCCAGCAGTGTCGAGGAATCGAATGAGCAGTTCTTC.

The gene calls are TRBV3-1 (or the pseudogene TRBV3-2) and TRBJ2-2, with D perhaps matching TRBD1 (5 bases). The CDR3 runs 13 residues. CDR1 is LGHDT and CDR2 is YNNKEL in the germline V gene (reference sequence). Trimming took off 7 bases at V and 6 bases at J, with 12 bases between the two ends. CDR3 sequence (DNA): TGTGCCAGCACCCCTAGACAGTCCGGGGAGCTGTTTTTT. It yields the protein CASTPRQSGELFF.

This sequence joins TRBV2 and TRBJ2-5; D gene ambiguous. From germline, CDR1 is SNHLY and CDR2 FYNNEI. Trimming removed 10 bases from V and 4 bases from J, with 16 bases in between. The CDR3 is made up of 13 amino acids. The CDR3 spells CATRHPAPETQYF. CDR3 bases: TGTGCCACCCGACATCCGGCCCCAGAGACCCAGTACTTC.

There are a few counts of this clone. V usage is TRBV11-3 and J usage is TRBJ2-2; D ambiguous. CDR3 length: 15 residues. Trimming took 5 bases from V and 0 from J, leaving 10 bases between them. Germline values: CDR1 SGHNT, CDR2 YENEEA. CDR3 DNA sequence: TGTGCCAGCAGCCCCGTCGCGGCGAACACCGGGGAGCTGTTTTTT. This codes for CASSPVAANTGELFF. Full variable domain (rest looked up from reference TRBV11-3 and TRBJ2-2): EAGVVQSPRYKIIEKKQPVAFWCNPISGHNTLYWYLQNLGQGPELLIRYENEEAVDDSQLPKDRFSAERLKGVDSTLKIQPAELGDSAVYLCASSPVAANTGELFFGEGSRLTVL.

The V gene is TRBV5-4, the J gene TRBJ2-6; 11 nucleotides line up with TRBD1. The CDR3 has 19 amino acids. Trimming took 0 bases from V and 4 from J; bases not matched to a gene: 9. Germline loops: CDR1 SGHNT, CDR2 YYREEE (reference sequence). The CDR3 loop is CASSLAGGQGVFGANVLTF. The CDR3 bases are TGTGCCAGCAGCTTGGCGGGGGGACAGGGGGTGTTCGGGGCCAACGTCCTGACTTTC.

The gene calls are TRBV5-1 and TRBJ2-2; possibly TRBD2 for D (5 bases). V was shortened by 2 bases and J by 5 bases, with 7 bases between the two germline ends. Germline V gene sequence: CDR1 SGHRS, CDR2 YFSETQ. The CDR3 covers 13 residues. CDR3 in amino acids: CASSFGETGELFF. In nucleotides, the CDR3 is TGCGCCAGCAGCTTCGGGGAAACCGGGGAGCTGTTTTTT.

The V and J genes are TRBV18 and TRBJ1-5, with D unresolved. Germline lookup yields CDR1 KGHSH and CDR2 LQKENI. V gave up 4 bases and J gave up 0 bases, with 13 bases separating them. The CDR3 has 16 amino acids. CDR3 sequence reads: CASSQNGAGSNQPQHF. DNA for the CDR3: TGTGCCAGCTCACAAAACGGAGCAGGTAGCAATCAGCCCCAGCATTTT.

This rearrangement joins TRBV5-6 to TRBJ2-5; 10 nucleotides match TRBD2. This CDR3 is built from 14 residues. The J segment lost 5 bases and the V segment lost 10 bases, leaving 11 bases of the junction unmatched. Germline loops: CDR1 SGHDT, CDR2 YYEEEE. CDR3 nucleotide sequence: TGTGCCTGCACCGTAGCGGGGGGCGCGGAGACCCAGTACTTC. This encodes CACTVAGGAETQYF. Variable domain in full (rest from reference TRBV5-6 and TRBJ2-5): DAGVTQSPTHLIKTRGQQVTLRCSPKSGHDTVSWYQQALGQGPQFIFQYYEEEERQRGNFPDRFSGHQFPNYSSELNVNALLLGDSALYLCACTVAGGAETQYFGPGTRLLVL.

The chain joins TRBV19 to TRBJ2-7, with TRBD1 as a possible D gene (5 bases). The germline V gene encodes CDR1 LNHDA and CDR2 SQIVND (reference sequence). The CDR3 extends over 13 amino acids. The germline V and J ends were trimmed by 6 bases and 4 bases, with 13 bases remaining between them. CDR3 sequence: CASRPQGTYEQYF. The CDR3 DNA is TGTGCCAGTAGGCCGCAGGGTACGTACGAGCAGTACTTC.

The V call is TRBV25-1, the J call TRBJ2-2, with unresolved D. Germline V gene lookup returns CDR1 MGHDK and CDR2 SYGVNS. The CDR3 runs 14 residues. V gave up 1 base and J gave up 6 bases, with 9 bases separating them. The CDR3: CASSEWSLSGELFF. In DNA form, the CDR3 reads TGTGCCAGCAGTGAATGGTCCCTATCCGGGGAGCTGTTTTTT.

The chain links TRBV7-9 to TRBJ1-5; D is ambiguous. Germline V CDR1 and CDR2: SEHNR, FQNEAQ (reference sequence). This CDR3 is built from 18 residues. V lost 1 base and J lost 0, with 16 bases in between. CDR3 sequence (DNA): TGTGCCAGCAGCTTAGTGGCCGGGCCAGTTTCTAGCAATCAGCCCCAGCATTTT. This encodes CASSLVAGPVSSNQPQHF. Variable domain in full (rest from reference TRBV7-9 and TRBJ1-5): DTGVSQNPRHKITKRGQNVTFRCDPISEHNRLYWYRQTLGQGPEFLTYFQNEAQLEKSRLLSDRFSAERPKGSFSTLEIQRTEQGDSAMYLCASSLVAGPVSSNQPQHFGDGTRLSIL.

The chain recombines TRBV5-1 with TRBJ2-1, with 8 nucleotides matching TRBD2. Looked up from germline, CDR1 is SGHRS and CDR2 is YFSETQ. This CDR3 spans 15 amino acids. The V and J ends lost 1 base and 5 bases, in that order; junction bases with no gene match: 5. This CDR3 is CASSLPTSGNNEQFF. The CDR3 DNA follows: TGCGCCAGCAGCTTGCCCACTAGCGGAAACAATGAGCAGTTCTTC.